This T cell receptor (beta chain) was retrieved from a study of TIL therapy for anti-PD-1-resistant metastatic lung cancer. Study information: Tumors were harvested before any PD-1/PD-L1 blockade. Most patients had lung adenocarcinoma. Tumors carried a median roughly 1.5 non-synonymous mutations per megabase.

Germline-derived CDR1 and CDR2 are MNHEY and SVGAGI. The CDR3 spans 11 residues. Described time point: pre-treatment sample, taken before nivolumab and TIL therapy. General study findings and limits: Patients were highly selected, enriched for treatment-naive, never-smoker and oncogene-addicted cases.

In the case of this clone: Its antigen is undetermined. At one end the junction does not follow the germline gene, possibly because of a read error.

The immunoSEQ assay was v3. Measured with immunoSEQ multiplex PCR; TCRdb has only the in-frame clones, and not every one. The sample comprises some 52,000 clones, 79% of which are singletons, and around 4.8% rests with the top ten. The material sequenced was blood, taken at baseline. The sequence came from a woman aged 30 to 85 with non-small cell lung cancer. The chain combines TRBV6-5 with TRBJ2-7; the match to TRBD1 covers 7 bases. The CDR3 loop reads CASGYRGEQYF. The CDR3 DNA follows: TGTGCCAGCGGTTACAGGGGTGAGCAGTACTTC.